The rows below give T cell receptor beta chains drawn from one sample of a study of cytomegalovirus exposure and HLA in healthy donors. Assay: immunoSEQ multiplex PCR; the TCRdb copy retains only in-frame clones and omits some. The sample gives roughly 6,900 clones, roughly half of which show up once; about 5.3% is in the top ten. Sequencing used PBMCs. The receptors originated from a man aged 25 to 45 in good health and CMV-seropositive. The CDR3 runs from the conserved cysteine through the conserved F or W. D genes are given only for firm matches. Only some rows state a clone size, as once, few, many or a class for expanded clones.

>-|TRBJ2-3|TRBV30|-
CAWSVEAHTQYF
TGTGCCTGGAGTGTAGAGGCTCATACGCAGTATTTT
>TRBD2|TRBJ2-1|TRBV12-5|-
CASGLGFAGLAGGPAGNEQFF
TGTGCTAGTGGTTTGGGATTTGCGGGACTAGCGGGGGGGCCGGCTGGCAATGAGCAGTTCTTC
>-|TRBJ2-1|TRBV20-1|-
CSASLPQEQFF
TGCAGTGCTAGTCTCCCTCAGGAGCAGTTCTTC
>TRBD1|TRBJ2-3|TRBV29-1|-
CSVRQGADTQYF
TGCAGCGTGCGACAGGGCGCAGATACGCAGTATTTT
>-|TRBJ1-5|TRBV5-1|few
CASSYLYQPQHF
TGCGCCAGCAGCTACCTATATCAACCCCAGCATTTT
>-|TRBJ2-7|TRBV30|few
CAWSAGLEQYF
TGTGCCTGGAGTGCAGGTCTCGAGCAGTACTTC
>-|TRBJ1-1|TRBV4-2|-
CASNPTPGVGAEAFF
TGTGCCAGCAACCCGACCCCAGGGGTTGGCGCTGAAGCTTTCTTT
>-|TRBJ1-2|TRBV10-3|-
CAISESGGNGYTF
TGTGCCATCAGTGAGTCAGGGGGAAATGGCTACACCTTC
>-|TRBJ1-2|TRBV6-1|-
CASYSPLDYGYTF
TGTGCCAGCTACAGCCCCTTAGACTATGGCTACACCTTC
>TRBD2|TRBJ2-1|TRBV5-1|-
CARKDTGTSKFF
TGCGCCAGGAAAGATACCGGGACTAGTAAGTTCTTC
>-|TRBJ2-2|TRBV11-2|-
CASSLTDYTGELFF
TGTGCCAGCAGCTTGACGGACTACACCGGGGAGCTGTTTTTT
>-|TRBJ1-5|TRBV4-3|-
CASSQDFRDSNQPQHF
TGCGCCAGCAGCCAAGATTTCAGGGATAGCAATCAGCCCCAGCATTTT
>-|TRBJ1-5|TRBV28|-
CASSSSDQPQHF
TGTGCCAGCAGCTCGTCCGATCAGCCCCAGCATTTT
>-|TRBJ1-2|TRBV29-1|few
CSVEGAPRGYTF
TGCAGCGTTGAGGGGGCTCCCCGGGGTTACACCTTC
>-|TRBJ1-6|TRBV7-2|-
CASSFNAGGPLHF
TGTGCCAGCAGCTTCAACGCGGGGGGCCCCCTCCACTTT
>-|TRBJ1-2|TRBV27|-
CASGTNRGYTF
TGTGCCAGCGGAACTAACAGGGGCTACACCTTC
>-|TRBJ1-5|TRBV19|few
CASNVRESQPQHF
TGTGCCAGTAACGTGAGAGAGTCCCAGCCCCAGCATTTT
>-|TRBJ1-2|TRBV6-5|-
CASSYLTANYGYTF
TGTGCCAGCAGTTACTTGACAGCTAACTATGGCTACACCTTC
>-|TRBJ1-6|TRBV11-2|-
CASSSDRQGNSPLHF
TGTGCCAGCAGCTCCGACCGCCAGGGAAATTCACCCCTCCACTTT
>TRBD1|TRBJ1-2|TRBV4-2|-
CASSQGDRVIKDGYTF
TGTGCCAGCAGCCAAGGGGACAGGGTGATAAAAGATGGCTACACCTTC
>TRBD2|TRBJ2-5|TRBV7-6|-
CASSPSGMGETQYF
TGTGCCAGCAGCCCCAGCGGGATGGGCGAGACCCAGTACTTC
>-|TRBJ2-1|TRBV4-1|-
CASSQVRRGSYNEQFF
TGCGCCAGCAGCCAAGTAAGGCGGGGATCCTACAATGAGCAGTTCTTC
>-|TRBJ1-1|TRBV4-3|-
CASSQDLTVFLEAFF
TGCGCCAGCAGCCAAGATTTGACAGTCTTCCTAGAAGCTTTCTTT
>-|TRBJ1-1|TRBV18|-
CASSPSENTEAFF
TGTGCCAGCTCTCCTAGTGAGAACACTGAAGCTTTCTTT
>-|TRBJ2-7|TRBV29-1|-
CSVEGEGFGTGDYEQYF
TGCAGCGTTGAAGGTGAAGGTTTTGGGACGGGGGATTACGAGCAGTACTTC
>-|TRBJ1-3|TRBV25-1|-
CASSLGTGGNTIYF
TGTGCCAGCAGTCTTGGAACAGGCGGAAACACCATATATTTT
>TRBD2|TRBJ2-1|TRBV11-2|once
CASSLVGGVNEQFF
TGTGCCAGCAGCTTGGTGGGGGGGGTCAATGAGCAGTTCTTC
>-|TRBJ1-1|TRBV4-1|-
CASSQVGEREYTEAFF
TGCGCCAGCAGCCAAGTCGGGGAACGGGAGTACACTGAAGCTTTCTTT
>-|TRBJ1-2|TRBV30|few
CAWSLRGSNYGYTF
TGTGCCTGGAGTTTAAGAGGCAGCAACTATGGCTACACCTTC
>-|TRBJ2-5|TRBV9|-
CASSVGLAGTQYF
TGTGCCAGCAGCGTAGGACTGGCGGGGACCCAGTACTTC
>TRBD1|TRBJ1-5|TRBV2|-
CASSLGTGGLPYSNQPQHF
TGTGCCAGCAGCCTAGGGACAGGGGGTCTCCCGTATAGCAATCAGCCCCAGCATTTT
>-|TRBJ2-2|TRBV11-3|-
CASSLRTSGELFF
TGTGCCAGCAGCTTAAGGACATCCGGGGAGCTGTTTTTT
>-|TRBJ1-6|TRBV7-8|few
CASSLGGNGSPLHF
TGTGCCAGCAGCTTAGGAGGGAATGGTTCACCCCTCCACTTT
>-|TRBJ1-2|TRBV9|-
CASSFPRRGYTF
TGTGCCAGCAGCTTCCCTAGAAGAGGCTACACCTTC
>TRBD1|TRBJ1-2|TRBV29-1|few
CSVPGTGSFDYGYTF
TGCAGCGTTCCCGGGACAGGGAGTTTTGACTATGGCTACACCTTC
>TRBD1|TRBJ2-5|TRBV5-1|-
CASSDHRGQETQYF
TGCGCCAGCAGCGACCACAGGGGTCAAGAGACCCAGTACTTC
>-|TRBJ1-5|TRBV10-3|-
CAISEGTGMGQPQHF
TGTGCCATCAGTGAGGGAACAGGGATGGGTCAGCCCCAGCATTTT
>-|TRBJ2-1|TRBV6-5|-
CASSYAGFSYNEQFF
TGTGCCAGCAGTTACGCGGGTTTCTCCTACAATGAGCAGTTCTTC
>TRBD2|TRBJ2-1|TRBV10-1|-
CASSSGGSGIGNEQFF
TGCGCCAGCAGCTCTGGGGGGAGCGGGATTGGGAATGAGCAGTTCTTC
>-|TRBJ2-1|TRBV4-3|-
CASSQEAGLTGEQFF
TGCGCCAGCAGCCAAGAGGCGGGACTTACTGGTGAGCAGTTCTTC
>-|TRBJ1-1|TRBV6-5|-
CASSYRGSTEAFF
TGTGCCAGCAGTTACCGTGGTAGCACTGAAGCTTTCTTT
>TRBD1|TRBJ2-7|TRBV25-1|once
CASRAGTGDYEQYF
TGTGCCAGCAGAGCCGGGACAGGAGACTACGAGCAGTACTTC
>-|TRBJ2-1|TRBV29-1|-
CSVGSPYNEQFF
TGCAGCGTCGGGAGCCCCTACAATGAGCAGTTCTTC
>-|TRBJ1-6|TRBV6-5|-
CATYSGNSPLHF
TGTGCCACCTACTCCGGGAATTCACCCCTCCACTTT
>TRBD1|TRBJ1-2|TRBV5-6|-
CASSPRTGGYTF
TGTGCCAGCAGCCCAAGGACAGGCGGCTACACCTTC
>-|TRBJ2-7|TRBV30|few
CAWSPGGEQYF
TGTGCCTGGAGTCCAGGAGGCGAGCAGTACTTC
>TRBD1|TRBJ1-4|TRBV4-3|-
CASSYGGTGPGEKLFF
TGCGCCAGCAGCTATGGTGGGACAGGGCCTGGGGAAAAACTGTTTTTT
>-|TRBJ1-1|TRBV6-4|-
CASRRGSSENTEAFF
TGTGCCAGCAGGCGGGGGTCGTCCGAGAACACTGAAGCTTTCTTT
>-|TRBJ1-2|TRBV4-1|-
CASSQEHRAGFSYGYTF
TGCGCCAGCAGCCAAGAACACAGGGCCGGGTTCAGCTATGGCTACACCTTC
>-|TRBJ1-5|TRBV30|once
CAWSVQENQPQHF
TGTGCCTGGAGTGTGCAGGAAAATCAGCCCCAGCATTTT
>-|TRBJ2-2|TRBV10-3|-
CAMQGRNTGELFF
TGTGCCATGCAGGGGAGAAACACCGGGGAGCTGTTTTTT
>TRBD2|TRBJ2-7|TRBV29-1|-
CSAGGTVSYEQYF
TGCAGCGCGGGGGGGACGGTCTCCTACGAGCAGTACTTC
>TRBD1|TRBJ1-3|TRBV4-1|-
CASSRVTGGTTGNTIYF
TGCGCCAGCAGCCGCGTAACAGGGGGAACTACTGGAAACACCATATATTTT
>-|TRBJ2-1|TRBV7-2|-
CASSPPGLPYNEQFF
TGTGCCAGCAGCCCCCCGGGACTCCCCTACAATGAGCAGTTCTTC
>-|TRBJ1-2|TRBV10-3|-
CAISESGGNGYTF
TGTGCCATCAGTGAGTCTGGGGGGAATGGCTACACCTTC
>-|TRBJ1-2|TRBV29-1|-
CSVQGNRGYTF
TGCAGCGTCCAGGGGAATCGAGGCTACACCTTC
>TRBD1|TRBJ1-5|TRBV25-1|few
CASSEGQGNQPQHF
TGTGCCAGCAGTGAGGGACAGGGCAATCAGCCCCAGCATTTT
>-|TRBJ1-2|TRBV29-1|-
CSVEDEGRNGYTF
TGCAGCGTTGAAGATGAGGGTAGGAATGGCTACACCTTC